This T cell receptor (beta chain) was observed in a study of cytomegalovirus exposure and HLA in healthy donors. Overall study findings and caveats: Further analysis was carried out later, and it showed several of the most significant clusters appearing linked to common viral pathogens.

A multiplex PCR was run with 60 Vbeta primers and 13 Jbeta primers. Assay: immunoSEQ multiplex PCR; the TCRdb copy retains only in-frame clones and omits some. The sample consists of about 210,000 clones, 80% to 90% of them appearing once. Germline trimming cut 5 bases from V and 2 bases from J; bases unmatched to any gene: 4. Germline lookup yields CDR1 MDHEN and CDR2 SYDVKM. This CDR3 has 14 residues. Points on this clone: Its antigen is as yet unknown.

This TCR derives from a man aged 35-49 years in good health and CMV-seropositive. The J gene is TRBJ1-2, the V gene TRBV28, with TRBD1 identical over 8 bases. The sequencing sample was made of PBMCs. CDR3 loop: CASSGTGTNYGYTF. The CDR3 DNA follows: TGTGCCAGCAGTGGGACAGGTACGAACTATGGCTACACCTTC.